This T cell receptor (beta chain) was identified in a study of Tregs in tolerant kidney transplant recipients. Profiled with immunoSEQ multiplex PCR; TCRdb holds only in-frame clones, not every one. The table includes 100,000 or so clones, 93% detected once. Mixed chimerism was transient after nonmyeloablative marrow transplants from related graft donors. The CDR3 runs to 15 residues. CDR1 and CDR2 from the germline V gene are LGHNA and YNFKEQ. V trimming: 0 bases; J trimming: 4 bases; junction bases outside the gene matches: 1. The V gene is TRBV4-2, the J gene TRBJ2-5; 11 bases map to TRBD1. The receptor's source is a human patient who received a combined kidney and bone marrow transplant. Some T cells may have originated in the graft donor. The starting material was CD4+ T cells from blood (PBMCs), obtained 12 months after the transplant. The chain's CDR3 is CASSQEGQGGETQYF. The CDR3 region has the DNA TGTGCCAGCAGCCAAGAGGGACAGGGGGGAGAGACCCAGTACTTC.